This T cell receptor (beta chain) was identified during a study of T cells after yellow fever vaccination. Overall study: SMART-Seq v4 Ultra Low Input prepared the low-cell-number fractions.

Concerning this clonotype itself: The target antigen is unknown.

A process of 5'RACE template switching, which added a universal primer site and UMIs, was used to make TCR cDNA. From the 5' RACE reads, TCRdb called clonotypes with MiXCR, one entry per CDR3 protein. In the table there are about 340,000 distinct CDR3 sequences, around 13% of which are singletons. Germline values: CDR1 ENHRY, CDR2 SYGVKD. This CDR3 comprises 15 residues. Germline trimming cut 10 bases from V and 4 bases from J; bases unmatched to any gene: 13. Study conclusions and caveats: Peak timing came faster in the weaker secondary response, day 5 versus 15. Booster samples showed a return of most primary-vaccination clones (about 96% CD4, approximately 85% CD8).

This specimen was CD4+ T cells sorted from PBMCs, taken 15 days after the yellow fever booster vaccination. The chain links TRBV10-3 to TRBJ2-5; the match to TRBD1 covers 9 bases. The origin of this receptor is a man between 18 and 29 years old who received the YFV17D yellow fever vaccine. The CDR3 here is CATGTGTALGETQYF. The CDR3 nucleotides read TGTGCCACCGGGACAGGGACCGCCTTGGGAGAGACCCAGTACTTC.